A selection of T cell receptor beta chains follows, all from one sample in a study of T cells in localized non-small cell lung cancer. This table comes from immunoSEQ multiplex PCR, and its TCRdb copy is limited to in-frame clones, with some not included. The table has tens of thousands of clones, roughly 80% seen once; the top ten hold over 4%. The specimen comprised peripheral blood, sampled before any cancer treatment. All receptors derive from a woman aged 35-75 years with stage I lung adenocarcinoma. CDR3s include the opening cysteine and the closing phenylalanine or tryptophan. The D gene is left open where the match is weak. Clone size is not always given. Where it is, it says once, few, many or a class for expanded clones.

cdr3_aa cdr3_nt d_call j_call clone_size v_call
CASGPGGWANEKLFF TGTGCCAGCGGTCCGGGGGGCTGGGCTAATGAAAAACTGTTTTTT . TRBJ1-4 . TRBV6-1
CAREGQLNYGYTF TGTGCCAGGGAGGGACAGCTCAACTATGGCTACACCTTC TRBD1 TRBJ1-2 . TRBV6-4
CASSQRAASSYGYTF TGTGCCAGCAGCCAAAGGGCAGCCTCCAGTTATGGCTACACCTTC . TRBJ1-2 once TRBV7-2
CASSPGGGYTDTQYF TGCGCCAGCAGTCCAGGGGGAGGTTACACAGATACGCAGTATTTT . TRBJ2-3 once TRBV5-1
CASSLGESGKLFF TGTGCCAGCAGCTTAGGCGAGTCGGGAAAACTGTTTTTT . TRBJ1-4 . TRBV11-3
CAWIRGGSEAFF TGTGCCTGGATTCGAGGGGGCAGTGAAGCTTTCTTT TRBD1 TRBJ1-1 . TRBV30
CSVQLGGSTEAFF TGCAGCGTTCAGTTGGGAGGGAGCACTGAAGCTTTCTTT . TRBJ1-1 . TRBV29-1
CASSFGAHYGYTF TGTGCCAGCAGTTTCGGCGCGCACTATGGCTACACCTTC . TRBJ1-2 . TRBV28
CAWTPGTGSTGELFF TGTGCCTGGACCCCCGGGACAGGTAGCACCGGGGAGCTGTTTTTT TRBD1 TRBJ2-2 . TRBV30
CASMGVLSGNQPQHF TGTGCCAGCATGGGCGTCCTATCGGGCAATCAGCCCCAGCATTTT . TRBJ1-5 . TRBV6-1
CASSKWPGTGRRNTEAFF TGTGCCAGCAGCAAATGGCCCGGGACAGGGCGGAGGAACACTGAAGCTTTCTTT . TRBJ1-1 . TRBV21-1
CASSPREAYGYTF TGTGCCAGCTCACCTCGGGAAGCCTATGGCTACACCTTC . TRBJ1-2 . TRBV18
CGSRTDNSPLHF TGTGGTTCCAGGACGGACAATTCACCCCTCCACTTT . TRBJ1-6 . TRBV28
CASSYEGFVGNTIYF TGTGCCAGCAGTTACGAGGGGTTCGTTGGAAACACCATATATTTT . TRBJ1-3 once TRBV6-6
CASSSGTGSTGELFF TGTGCCAGCAGCTCAGGGACAGGTAGCACCGGGGAGCTGTTTTTT TRBD1 TRBJ2-2 . TRBV11-3
CASSLGVGGGQPQHF TGTGCCAGCTCACTGGGCGTGGGAGGGGGTCAGCCCCAGCATTTT . TRBJ1-5 . TRBV18
CASGRGGPTDTQYF TGTGCCAGCGGGCGGGGGGGGCCCACAGATACGCAGTATTTT TRBD2 TRBJ2-3 . TRBV2